This passage covers 18 T cell receptor beta chains from one sample sequenced in a study of T cells in Graves' hyperthyroidism and ophthalmopathy. There were TCR beta CDR3 regions amplified from RNA transcripts. Researchers ran a first-round RT-PCR on the TCR CDR3 using the HTBI primer set. Using its own MiXCR run on the multiplex PCR reads, TCRdb lists one record per CDR3 protein. Altogether about 570,000 distinct CDR3 sequences are present, about 43% being singletons, with the ten largest covering about 20%. The specimen sequenced was peripheral blood or thyroid tissue (not recorded which). Every receptor here comes from an adult woman with Graves' disease, either hyperthyroidism or ophthalmopathy (not recorded which).

This clonotype has only a few counts. The V call is TRBV7-9, the J call TRBJ1-2, with D tentatively TRBD1 (5 bases). CDR1 SEHNR and CDR2 FQNEAQ come from the germline V gene (reference sequence). Trimming left V 5 bases short and J 4 bases short, with 11 bases between. This CDR3 comprises 13 residues. The CDR3 sequence is CASSTPGTYGYTF. DNA of the CDR3: TGTGCCAGCAGCACGCCCGGGACCTATGGCTACACCTTC.

This clonotype came up a few times. The V gene is TRBV10-1, the J gene TRBJ1-1; D perhaps matches TRBD1 (5 bases). Germline V gene sequence: CDR1 WNHNN, CDR2 SYGVQD (reference sequence). V was shortened by 11 bases and J by 1 base, with 11 bases between the two germline ends. There are 12 residues in the CDR3. This chain's CDR3 is CAGTQENTEAFF. The DNA for the CDR3 is TGCGCCGGAACACAGGAGAACACTGAAGCTTTCTTT.

This clonotype was observed once. The chain uses TRBV14 and TRBJ1-2; a weak D match, TRBD1 (5 bases). CDR3 length: 14 amino acids. The ends were cut back, 1 base at V and 4 bases at J, with 10 bases in the middle. Germline CDR1 is SGHDN and CDR2 is FVKESK. CDR3 sequence (DNA): TGTGCCAGCAGCCAAGCCACAGGAACCTATGGCTACACCTTC. Protein sequence: CASSQATGTYGYTF. The entire variable domain, with the rest obtained from reference TRBV14 and TRBJ1-2, is as follows: EAGVTQFPSHSVIEKGQTVTLRCDPISGHDNLYWYRRVMGKEIKFLLHFVKESKQDESGMPNNRFLAERTGGTYSTLKVQPAELEDSGVYFCASSQATGTYGYTFGSGTRLTVV.

As to this clonotype: One base away lies a much larger clone, so this may be a sequencing read error. The chain employs TRBV7-9 and TRBJ1-3; D may be TRBD1 (6 bases). The CDR3 is made up of 15 amino acids. From germline, CDR1 is SEHNR and CDR2 FQNEAQ (reference sequence). CDR3 nucleotide sequence: TGTGCCAGCAGCTCTTTTACAGGGTCTGGAAACACCGTATATTTT. Protein: CASSSFTGSGNTVYF.

In this sample, this clonotype turned up many times. The V call is TRBV12-3 or TRBV12-4, the J call TRBJ1-2; 7 bases are shared with TRBD1. The ends lost 6 bases at V and 4 bases at J; junction bases unmatched: 5. CDR3 length: 13 residues. The CDR3 loop reads CASSQGQSYGYTF. As DNA, the CDR3 is TGTGCCAGCAGCCAGGGACAGAGCTATGGCTACACCTTC.

V is TRBV7-9 and J is TRBJ1-1; D may be TRBD1 (6 bases). V gave up 4 bases and J gave up 6 bases, with 12 bases separating them. This CDR3 spans 13 amino acids. Per the germline V gene, CDR1 is SEHNR and CDR2 is FQNEAQ (reference sequence). The DNA of the CDR3 is TGTGCCAGCAGCTCAAGAGGGGGTGCTGAAGCTTTCTTT. Its protein is CASSSRGGAEAFF.

This clonotype has ten or more counts. This sequence joins TRBV7-3 and TRBJ1-2, with D possibly being TRBD1 (6 bases). V was shortened by 0 bases and J by 6 bases, with 17 bases between the two germline ends. The CDR3 loop spans 16 amino acids. In germline, CDR1 is SGHTA, CDR2 FQGTGA. In DNA form, the CDR3 reads TGTGCCAGCAGCTTAACCTCGGACAGTTTCATTAATGGCTACACCTTC. It is translated as CASSLTSDSFINGYTF.

The chain is built from TRBV7-2 and TRBJ1-2; 7 bases map to TRBD1. J was trimmed by 0 bases and V by 0 bases; bases with no gene match: 4. The germline V gene has CDR1 SGHTA and CDR2 FQGNSA. The CDR3 spans 16 residues. The CDR3 DNA follows: TGTGCCAGCAGCTTAGCCGGACAGGCGACTAACTATGGCTACACCTTC. It is translated as CASSLAGQATNYGYTF.

This clonotype was seen at least ten times. This chain connects TRBV2 to TRBJ2-2; TRBD2 agrees at 12 bases. CDR1 SNHLY and CDR2 FYNNEI come from the germline V gene. After removal of 7 bases from V and 5 bases from J, the junction contained 5 bases not matched to a gene. The CDR3 runs to 15 residues. The CDR3 loop reads CASMPTSGRTGELFF. The CDR3 coding sequence is TGTGCCAGCATGCCGACTAGCGGGAGAACCGGGGAGCTGTTTTTT.

The gene calls are TRBV20-1 and TRBJ1-2; TRBD1 matches 9 bases. V gave up 6 bases and J gave up 6 bases; unmatched junction bases: 8. This CDR3 contains 13 residues. Germline assignment: CDR1 DFQATT and CDR2 SNEGSKA (reference sequence). The CDR3 bases are TGCAGTGCGGCCACAACAGGGGGCAATGGCTACACCTTC. Protein: CSAATTGGNGYTF.

The chain joins TRBV6-1 to TRBJ1-3; TRBD1 aligns across 7 bases. Germline CDR1 reads MNHNS; CDR2 reads SASEGT. V shed 7 bases, J shed 7 bases, and the junction held 13 bases outside the gene matches. There are 15 residues in the CDR3. As DNA, the CDR3 is TGTGCCAGCAACCGGGACAGTCTCAGATCGAACACCATATATTTT. As protein: CASNRDSLRSNTIYF.

The V call is TRBV7-9, the J call TRBJ1-2; TRBD1 aligns across 7 bases. This CDR3 has 14 residues. CDR1 SEHNR and CDR2 FQNEAQ come from the germline V gene (reference sequence). Germline trimming cut 1 base from V and 3 bases from J; bases unmatched to any gene: 2. This CDR3 reads CASSLVGQHYGYTF. CDR3 sequence (DNA): TGTGCCAGCAGCTTAGTGGGACAGCACTATGGCTACACCTTC.

The table lists this clonotype with many counts. This chain connects TRBV4-1 to TRBJ2-7, with 8 positions matching TRBD2. Germline V gives CDR1 MGHRA, CDR2 YSYEKL. V lost 3 bases and J lost 6; bases outside the gene matches: 7. There are 14 residues in the CDR3. The CDR3 loop reads CASSQAGRGGEQYF. The CDR3 DNA is TGCGCCAGCAGCCAGGCCGGGAGGGGCGGCGAGCAGTACTTC.

V gene TRBV6-5 combines with J gene TRBJ1-2, with TRBD1 as a possible D gene (5 bases). The ends were cut back, 4 bases at V and 2 bases at J, with 17 bases in the middle. Per germline, CDR1 MNHEY and CDR2 SVGAGI. There are 16 residues in the CDR3. CDR3 amino acids: CASSLLWGERNYGYTF. In DNA, the CDR3 is TGTGCCAGCAGTTTATTGTGGGGGGAGAGAAACTATGGCTACACCTTC.

The rearrangement links TRBV28 to TRBJ2-7; TRBD1 matches 8 bases. V was pared by 8 bases and J by 4 bases, with 13 bases of the junction left unmatched. The CDR3 sequence is 15 residues long. Looked up from germline, CDR1 is MDHEN and CDR2 is SYDVKM. CDR3 coding DNA: TGTGCCAGCCAGGTTGCCGGACAGGGAACTTACGAGCAGTACTTC. It yields the protein CASQVAGQGTYEQYF. Filled out from reference TRBV28 and TRBJ2-7, the complete variable domain reads DVKVTQSSRYLVKRTGEKVFLECVQDMDHENMFWYRQDPGLGLRLIYFSYDVKMKEKGDIPEGYSVSREKKERFSLILESASTNQTSMYLCASQVAGQGTYEQYFGPGTRLTVT.

This clonotype was recorded at least ten times. V and J are TRBV30 and TRBJ2-7; D is unresolved. This CDR3 has 12 amino acids. Germline CDR1 GTSNPN, CDR2 SVGIG (reference sequence). V lost 0 bases to trimming and J lost 4 bases, with 7 bases between them. CDR3 in amino acids: CAWSVSGYEQYF. The CDR3 nucleotides read TGTGCCTGGAGTGTATCCGGGTACGAGCAGTACTTC.

The genes are TRBV10-2 and TRBJ1-1; 8 bases align to TRBD1. CDR3 length: 15 amino acids. Germline CDR1 WSHSY, CDR2 SAAADI. The junction had 12 bases not matched to a gene; V was cut back by 8 bases and J by 4 bases. This chain's CDR3 is CASSLPGTGGTEAFF. The DNA of the CDR3 is TGCGCCAGCTCCCTCCCTGGTACAGGGGGCACTGAAGCTTTCTTT.

The V and J genes are TRBV29-1 and TRBJ2-1; the match to TRBD2 covers 8 bases. This CDR3 is built from 11 residues. The ends lost 6 bases at V and 10 bases at J; junction bases unmatched: 5. From germline, CDR1 is SQVTM and CDR2 ANQGSEA. The CDR3 nucleotides read TGCAGCGTCGTACTAGCGGAAGAGCAGTTCTTC. Its translation is CSVVLAEEQFF.